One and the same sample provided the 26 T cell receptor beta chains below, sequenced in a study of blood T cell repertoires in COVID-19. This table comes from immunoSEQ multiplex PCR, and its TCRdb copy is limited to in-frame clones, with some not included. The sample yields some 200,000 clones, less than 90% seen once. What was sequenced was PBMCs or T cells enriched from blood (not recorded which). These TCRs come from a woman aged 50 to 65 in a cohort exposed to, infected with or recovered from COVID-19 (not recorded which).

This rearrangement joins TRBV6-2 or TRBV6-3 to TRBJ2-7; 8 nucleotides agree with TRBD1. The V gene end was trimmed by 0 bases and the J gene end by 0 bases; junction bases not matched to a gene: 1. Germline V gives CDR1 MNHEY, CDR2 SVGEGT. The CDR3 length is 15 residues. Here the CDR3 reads CASSYSTGGSYEQYF. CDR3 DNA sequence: TGTGCCAGCAGTTACTCCACAGGGGGCTCCTACGAGCAGTACTTC.

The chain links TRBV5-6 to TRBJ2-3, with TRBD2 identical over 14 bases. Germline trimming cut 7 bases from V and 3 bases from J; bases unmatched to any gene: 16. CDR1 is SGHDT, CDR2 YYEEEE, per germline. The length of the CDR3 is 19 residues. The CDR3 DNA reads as TGTGCCAGCCCACGACCGGGACTAGCGGGGGCCATAGGGACAGATACGCAGTATTTT. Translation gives CASPRPGLAGAIGTDTQYF. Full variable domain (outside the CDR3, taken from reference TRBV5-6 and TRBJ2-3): DAGVTQSPTHLIKTRGQQVTLRCSPKSGHDTVSWYQQALGQGPQFIFQYYEEEERQRGNFPDRFSGHQFPNYSSELNVNALLLGDSALYLCASPRPGLAGAIGTDTQYFGPGTRLTVL.

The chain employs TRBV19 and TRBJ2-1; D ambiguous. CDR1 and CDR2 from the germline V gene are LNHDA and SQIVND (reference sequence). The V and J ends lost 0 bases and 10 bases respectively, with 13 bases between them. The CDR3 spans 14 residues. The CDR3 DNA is TGTGCCAGTAGTATAGACCCAGCGAGAGTCGAGCAGTTCTTC. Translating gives CASSIDPARVEQFF.

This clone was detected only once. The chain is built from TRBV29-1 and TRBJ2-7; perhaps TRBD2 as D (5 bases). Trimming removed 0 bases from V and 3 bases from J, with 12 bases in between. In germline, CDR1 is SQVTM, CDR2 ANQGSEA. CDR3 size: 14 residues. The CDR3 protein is CSVEDVAGNYEQYF. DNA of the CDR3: TGCAGCGTTGAAGATGTTGCCGGGAACTACGAGCAGTACTTC.

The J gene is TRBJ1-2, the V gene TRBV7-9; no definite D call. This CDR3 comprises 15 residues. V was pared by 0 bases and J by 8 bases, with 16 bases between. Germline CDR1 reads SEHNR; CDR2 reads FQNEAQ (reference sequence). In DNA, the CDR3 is TGTGCCAGCAGCTTAGCTGGCGGGGTAGCGGGGGGCTACACCTTC. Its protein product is CASSLAGGVAGGYTF.

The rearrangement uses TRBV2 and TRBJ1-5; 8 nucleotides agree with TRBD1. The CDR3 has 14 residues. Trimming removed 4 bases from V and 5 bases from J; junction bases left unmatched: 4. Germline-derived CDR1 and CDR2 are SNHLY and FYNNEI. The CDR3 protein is CASSATGGDQPQHF. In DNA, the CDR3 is TGTGCCAGCAGTGCCACAGGGGGGGATCAGCCCCAGCATTTT.

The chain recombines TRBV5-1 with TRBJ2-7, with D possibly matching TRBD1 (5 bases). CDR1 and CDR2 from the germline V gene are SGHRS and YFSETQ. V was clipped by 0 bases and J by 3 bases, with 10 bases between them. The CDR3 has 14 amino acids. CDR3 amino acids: CASSLGQPLYEQYF. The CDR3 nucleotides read TGCGCCAGCAGCTTGGGACAGCCGCTCTACGAGCAGTACTTC.

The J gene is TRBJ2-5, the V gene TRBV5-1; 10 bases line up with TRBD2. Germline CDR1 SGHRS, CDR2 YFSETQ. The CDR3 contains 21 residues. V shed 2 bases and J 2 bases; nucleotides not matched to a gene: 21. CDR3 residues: CASSLVPNPGLALMPQETQYF. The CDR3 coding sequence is TGCGCCAGCAGCTTAGTCCCCAACCCGGGACTAGCGCTGATGCCACAAGAGACCCAGTACTTC.

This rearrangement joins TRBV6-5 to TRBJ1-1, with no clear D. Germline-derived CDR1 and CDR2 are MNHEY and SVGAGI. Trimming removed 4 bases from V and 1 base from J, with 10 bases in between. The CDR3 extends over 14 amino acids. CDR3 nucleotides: TGTGCCAGCAGTTCCGGGAAACGGAACACTGAAGCTTTCTTT. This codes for CASSSGKRNTEAFF.

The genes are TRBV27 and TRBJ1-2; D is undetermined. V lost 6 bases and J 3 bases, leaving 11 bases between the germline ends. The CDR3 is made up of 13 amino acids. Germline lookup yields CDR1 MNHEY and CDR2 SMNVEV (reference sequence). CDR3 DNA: TGTGCCAGCAGGCCCACGGGTGACTATGGCTACACCTTC. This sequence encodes CASRPTGDYGYTF.

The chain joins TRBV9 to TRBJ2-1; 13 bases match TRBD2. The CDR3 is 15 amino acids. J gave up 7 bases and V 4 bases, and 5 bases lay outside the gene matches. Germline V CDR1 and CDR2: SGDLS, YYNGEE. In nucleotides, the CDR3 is TGTGCCAGCAGCCCGGGACTAGCGGGGACGAATGAGCAGTTCTTC. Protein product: CASSPGLAGTNEQFF. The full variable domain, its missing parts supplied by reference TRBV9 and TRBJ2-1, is DSGVTQTPKHLITATGQRVTLRCSPRSGDLSVYWYQQSLDQGLQFLIQYYNGEERAKGNILERFSAQQFPDLHSELNLSSLELGDSALYFCASSPGLAGTNEQFFGPGTRLTVL.

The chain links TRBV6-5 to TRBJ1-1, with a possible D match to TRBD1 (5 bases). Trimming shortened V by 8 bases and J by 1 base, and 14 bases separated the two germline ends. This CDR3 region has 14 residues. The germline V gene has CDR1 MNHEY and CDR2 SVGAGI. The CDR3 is CASGYGGSNTEAFF. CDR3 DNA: TGTGCCAGCGGGTATGGGGGGTCGAACACTGAAGCTTTCTTT.

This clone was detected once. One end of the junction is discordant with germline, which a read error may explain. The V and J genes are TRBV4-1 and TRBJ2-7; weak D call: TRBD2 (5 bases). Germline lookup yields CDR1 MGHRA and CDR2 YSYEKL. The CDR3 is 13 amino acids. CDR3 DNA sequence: TGCGCCAGCAGCCAAGTACCAGACTACGAACAGTACTTC. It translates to CASSQVPDYEQYF.

CDR3 amino acids: CASSQVSGHSSYEQYF. CDR3 coding DNA: TGTGCCAGCAGCCAGGTGTCCGGACATAGCTCCTACGAGCAGTACTTC. This rearrangement joins TRBV4-2 to TRBJ2-7; weak D call: TRBD1 (5 bases). Between the trimmed V and J ends, which lost 3 bases and 0 bases, there was a span of 15 bases. CDR3 length: 16 amino acids. In germline, CDR1 is LGHNA, CDR2 YNFKEQ.

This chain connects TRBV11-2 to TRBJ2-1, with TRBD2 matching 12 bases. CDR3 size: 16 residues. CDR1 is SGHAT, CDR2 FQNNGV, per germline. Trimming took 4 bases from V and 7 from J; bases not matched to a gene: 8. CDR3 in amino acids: CASSYRLAGAGNEQFF. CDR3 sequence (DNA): TGTGCCAGCAGCTACCGACTAGCGGGGGCTGGGAATGAGCAGTTCTTC.

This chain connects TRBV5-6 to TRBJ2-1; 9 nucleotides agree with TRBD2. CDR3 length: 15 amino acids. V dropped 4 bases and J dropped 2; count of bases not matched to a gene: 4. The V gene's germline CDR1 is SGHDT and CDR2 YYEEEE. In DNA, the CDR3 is TGTGCCAGCAGCCCCCCTAGCGGGGCCTACAATGAGCAGTTCTTC. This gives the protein CASSPPSGAYNEQFF.

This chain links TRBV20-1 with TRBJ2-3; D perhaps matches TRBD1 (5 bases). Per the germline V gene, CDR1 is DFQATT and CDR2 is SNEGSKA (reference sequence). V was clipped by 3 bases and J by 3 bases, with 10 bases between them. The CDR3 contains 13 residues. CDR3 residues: CSASRQWTDTQYF. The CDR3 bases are TGCAGTGCTAGTCGACAGTGGACAGATACGCAGTATTTT.

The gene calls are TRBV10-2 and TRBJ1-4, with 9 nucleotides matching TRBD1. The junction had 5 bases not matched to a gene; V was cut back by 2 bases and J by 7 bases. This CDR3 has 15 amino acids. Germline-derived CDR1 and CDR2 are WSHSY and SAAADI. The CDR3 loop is CASSEATGGVEKLFF. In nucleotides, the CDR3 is TGCGCCAGCAGTGAGGCTACAGGGGGCGTTGAAAAACTGTTTTTT.

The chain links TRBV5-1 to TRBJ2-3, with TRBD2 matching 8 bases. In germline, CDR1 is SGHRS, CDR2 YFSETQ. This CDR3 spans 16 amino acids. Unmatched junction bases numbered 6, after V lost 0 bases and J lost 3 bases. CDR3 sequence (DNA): TGCGCCAGCAGCTTGGGATCGGGGGGGCAAACAGATACGCAGTATTTT. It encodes CASSLGSGGQTDTQYF.

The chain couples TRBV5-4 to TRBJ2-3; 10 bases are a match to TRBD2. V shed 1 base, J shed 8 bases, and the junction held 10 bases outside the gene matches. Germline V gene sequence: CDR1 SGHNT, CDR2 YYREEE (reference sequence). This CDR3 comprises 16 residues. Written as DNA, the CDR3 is TGTGCCAGCAGCTTGACCGGGACTAGCGTCCCGGGTACGCAGTATTTT. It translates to CASSLTGTSVPGTQYF.

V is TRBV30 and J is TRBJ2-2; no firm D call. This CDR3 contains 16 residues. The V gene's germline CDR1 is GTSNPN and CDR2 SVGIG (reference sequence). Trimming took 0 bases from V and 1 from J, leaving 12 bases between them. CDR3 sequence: CAWSVLSPGNTGELFF. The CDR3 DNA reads TGTGCCTGGAGTGTACTTTCACCAGGGAACACCGGGGAGCTGTTTTTT.

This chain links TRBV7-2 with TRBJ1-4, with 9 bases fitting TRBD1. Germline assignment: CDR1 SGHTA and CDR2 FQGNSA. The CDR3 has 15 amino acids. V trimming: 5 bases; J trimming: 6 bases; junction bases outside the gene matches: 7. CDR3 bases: TGTGCCAGCAGCACGCGACAGGGGGGATATGAAAAACTGTTTTTT. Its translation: CASSTRQGGYEKLFF.

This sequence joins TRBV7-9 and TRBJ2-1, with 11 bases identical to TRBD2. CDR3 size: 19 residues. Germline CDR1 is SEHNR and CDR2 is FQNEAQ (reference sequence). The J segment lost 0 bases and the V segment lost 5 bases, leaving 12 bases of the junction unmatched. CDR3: CASSGASGGPYISYNEQFF. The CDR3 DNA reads TGTGCCAGCAGCGGGGCTAGCGGGGGGCCCTACATCTCCTACAATGAGCAGTTCTTC. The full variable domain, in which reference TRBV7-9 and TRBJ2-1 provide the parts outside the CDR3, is DTGVSQNPRHKITKRGQNVTFRCDPISEHNRLYWYRQTLGQGPEFLTYFQNEAQLEKSRLLSDRFSAERPKGSFSTLEIQRTEQGDSAMYLCASSGASGGPYISYNEQFFGPGTRLTVL.

The CDR3 is CASSQQGGLNTEAFF. CDR3 nucleotide sequence: TGTGCCAGCAGCCAACAGGGTGGCCTGAACACTGAAGCTTTCTTT. V usage is TRBV14 and J usage is TRBJ1-1, with D maybe TRBD1 (5 bases). CDR3 length: 15 amino acids. The germline CDR1 and CDR2 sequences are SGHDN and FVKESK. Trimming removed 2 bases at V and 0 bases at J, with 10 bases between.

This CDR3 reads CASSFTRGGGYTF. The CDR3 DNA reads as TGCGCCAGCAGCTTTACCAGAGGAGGAGGCTACACCTTC. This chain connects TRBV5-1 to TRBJ1-2; D gene uncertain. V shed 2 bases and J shed 8 bases, with 13 bases lying between them. The CDR3 covers 13 residues. Germline V gene data show CDR1 as SGHRS and CDR2 as YFSETQ.

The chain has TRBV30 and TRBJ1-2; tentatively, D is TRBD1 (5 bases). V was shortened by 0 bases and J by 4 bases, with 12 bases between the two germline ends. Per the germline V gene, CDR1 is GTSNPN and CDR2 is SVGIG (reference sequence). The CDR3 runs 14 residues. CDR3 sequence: CAWSVAGIVYGYTF. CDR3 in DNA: TGTGCCTGGAGTGTAGCAGGGATTGTCTATGGCTACACCTTC.